A single sample is the source of the 25 T cell receptor beta chains below, sequenced in a study of T cells after yellow fever vaccination. TCRdb analysed the 5' RACE reads with MiXCR anew, one entry per CDR3 protein. The sample has about 360,000 distinct CDR3 sequences; 6.2% are singletons. The input for sequencing was PBMCs, taken 5 days after the yellow fever booster vaccination. These receptors came from a man younger than 45 who received the YFV17D yellow fever vaccine.

V is TRBV10-2 and J is TRBJ2-5, with a weak D call TRBD1 (5 bases). V was shortened by 3 bases and J by 3 bases, with 8 bases between the two germline ends. The CDR3 covers 13 residues. Germline assignment: CDR1 WSHSY and CDR2 SAAADI. The CDR3 loop reads CASSDYRKETQYF. The CDR3 region has the DNA TGCGCCAGCAGTGATTACAGGAAAGAGACCCAGTACTTC.

J is TRBJ2-5 and V is TRBV5-5; tentative D call: TRBD2 (5 bases). CDR1 and CDR2 from the germline V gene are SGHKS and YYEKEE (reference sequence). V was trimmed by 4 bases and J by 4 bases, leaving 14 bases between them. The CDR3 has 14 amino acids. The CDR3 sequence: CASSAPPGRETQYF. Here the CDR3 DNA reads TGTGCCAGCAGCGCCCCTCCGGGAAGAGAGACCCAGTACTTC.

This clonotype was picked up a small number of times. The chain is built from TRBV5-1 and TRBJ2-5, with D uncertain. Germline CDR1 and CDR2: SGHRS and YFSETQ. Trimming took off 5 bases at V and 3 bases at J, with 5 bases between the two ends. The CDR3 sequence is 11 residues long. CDR3 loop: CASRAEETQYF. The CDR3 bases are TGCGCCAGCAGAGCAGAAGAGACCCAGTACTTC. The variable domain in full, completed from reference TRBV5-1 and TRBJ2-5, reads KAGVTQTPRYLIKTRGQQVTLSCSPISGHRSVSWYQQTPGQGLQFLFEYFSETQRNKGNFPGRFSGRQFSNSRSEMNVSTLELGDSALYLCASRAEETQYFGPGTRLLVL.

V and J are TRBV12-3 or TRBV12-4 and TRBJ2-1, with TRBD2 matching over 12 bases. The CDR3 extends over 17 amino acids. V lost 3 bases to trimming and J lost 4 bases; unmatched junction nucleotides: 7. The CDR3 DNA reads as TGTGCCAGCAGTTTGGATCGGGGGACTAGCGGGTACAATGAGCAGTTCTTC. The encoded protein is CASSLDRGTSGYNEQFF.

The rearrangement uses TRBV6-2 or TRBV6-3 and TRBJ1-1, with D perhaps TRBD1 (5 bases). CDR1 MNHEY and CDR2 SVGEGT come from the germline V gene. V dropped 6 bases and J dropped 4 bases, with 18 bases sitting between them. CDR3 length equals 15 residues. CDR3 region: CASSWERGVSTEAFF. The CDR3 DNA is TGTGCCAGCAGCTGGGAGAGGGGAGTAAGCACTGAAGCTTTCTTT.

This clonotype was counted a few times. The rearrangement joins TRBV7-2 to TRBJ2-7; D possibly corresponds to TRBD1 (6 bases). Per germline, CDR1 SGHTA and CDR2 FQGNSA. The length of the CDR3 is 15 residues. The germline V and J ends were trimmed by 3 bases and 0 bases, with 12 bases remaining between them. CDR3 sequence: CASSFAGAHSYEQYF. CDR3 DNA: TGTGCCAGCAGCTTTGCAGGGGCACACTCCTACGAGCAGTACTTC. Full variable domain (outside the CDR3, taken from reference TRBV7-2 and TRBJ2-7): GAGVSQSPSNKVTEKGKDVELRCDPISGHTALYWYRQSLGQGLEFLIYFQGNSAPDKSGLPSDRFSAERTGGSVSTLTIQRTQQEDSAVYLCASSFAGAHSYEQYFGPGTRLTVT.

The chain carries TRBV7-2 and TRBJ2-2, with unresolved D. In germline, CDR1 is SGHTA, CDR2 FQGNSA. Trimming stripped 1 base from V and 5 bases from J, with 11 bases between. This CDR3 comprises 15 residues. CDR3 sequence (DNA): TGTGCCAGCAGCTTAGTAGGAAGTAGGACCGGGGAGCTGTTTTTT. The encoded protein is CASSLVGSRTGELFF.

The chain joins TRBV14 to TRBJ1-2; D uncertain. CDR3 length: 13 amino acids. Between the trimmed V and J ends, which lost 1 base and 4 bases, there was a span of 7 bases. Germline values: CDR1 SGHDN, CDR2 FVKESK. CDR3 nucleotides: TGTGCCAGCAGCCAAGGCGGTTTCTATGGCTACACCTTC. It yields the protein CASSQGGFYGYTF. The whole variable domain, filled in from reference TRBV14 and TRBJ1-2, reads EAGVTQFPSHSVIEKGQTVTLRCDPISGHDNLYWYRRVMGKEIKFLLHFVKESKQDESGMPNNRFLAERTGGTYSTLKVQPAELEDSGVYFCASSQGGFYGYTFGSGTRLTVV.

This clonotype was counted only a few times. The chain uses TRBV5-5 and TRBJ1-1, with 10 bases aligning to TRBD1. The germline V gene has CDR1 SGHKS and CDR2 YYEKEE (reference sequence). The CDR3 has 15 amino acids. The ends lost 3 bases at V and 1 base at J; junction bases unmatched: 3. The CDR3 is CASSWGQGRNTEAFF. The CDR3 DNA sequence: TGTGCCAGCAGCTGGGGACAGGGGCGGAACACTGAAGCTTTCTTT.

This clonotype was found many times. The chain recombines TRBV27 with TRBJ2-7; D not certain. V was trimmed by 6 bases and J by 3 bases, leaving 12 bases between them. The CDR3 length is 13 residues. Germline V gene lookup returns CDR1 MNHEY and CDR2 SMNVEV (reference sequence). CDR3 coding DNA: TGTGCCAGCAGGTTGCGACTTGGCTACGAGCAGTACTTC. It codes for CASRLRLGYEQYF.

The rearrangement links TRBV5-6 to TRBJ2-1; D possibly uses TRBD1 or TRBD2 (5 bases each). Trimming took off 4 bases at V and 7 bases at J, with 18 bases between the two ends. CDR3 length equals 15 residues. Germline CDR1 and CDR2: SGHDT and YYEEEE. Here the CDR3 DNA reads TGTGCCAGCAGCAAGGGACCTTTGACGGAGAATGAGCAGTTCTTC. Translation gives CASSKGPLTENEQFF.

This clonotype was detected only a few times. The gene calls are TRBV20-1 and TRBJ2-5, with TRBD2 matching over 7 bases. Germline CDR1 and CDR2: DFQATT and SNEGSKA (reference sequence). V was pared by 1 base and J by 4 bases, with 12 bases of the junction left unmatched. This CDR3 has 16 amino acids. CDR3 protein: CSARGLLAPSGETQYF. CDR3 sequence (DNA): TGCAGTGCTAGAGGTTTACTAGCGCCCTCCGGAGAGACCCAGTACTTC.

In this sample, this clonotype turned up a few times. The V gene is TRBV6-2 or TRBV6-3, the J gene TRBJ2-7; TRBD2 matches at 7 bases. There are 15 residues in the CDR3. V lost 4 bases and J lost 3; bases outside the gene matches: 9. The germline CDR1 and CDR2 sequences are MNHEY and SVGEGT. As DNA, the CDR3 is TGTGCCAGCAGTTCGGACATAGCGGGCCGCTACGAGCAGTACTTC. The encoded protein is CASSSDIAGRYEQYF.

This clonotype turned up a few times. The chain links TRBV6-2 or TRBV6-3 to TRBJ1-4; D is ambiguous. The CDR3 has 11 residues. Trimming left V 5 bases short and J 12 bases short, with 10 bases between. Germline V gene sequence: CDR1 MNHEY, CDR2 SVGEGT. For the CDR3, the DNA is TGTGCCAGCAGTCACGGATATGAACTGTTTTTT. Translation gives CASSHGYELFF.

Notes on this clonotype: A read error may be the cause here, since a much bigger clone is one base away. The chain links TRBV12-3 or TRBV12-4 to TRBJ2-3, with 12 nucleotides matching TRBD1. The CDR3 sequence is 17 residues long. Here the CDR3 reads CACSLGTGGRSTDTQYF. CDR3 nucleotide sequence: TGTGCCTGCAGTTTAGGGACAGGGGGCAGGAGCACAGATACGCAGTATTTT.

This clonotype has only a few counts. V and J are TRBV29-1 and TRBJ1-2, with TRBD1 matching 12 bases. Per the germline V gene, CDR1 is SQVTM and CDR2 is ANQGSEA. This CDR3 is built from 14 residues. J lost 6 bases, V lost 6 bases, and 8 bases had no gene match. In DNA, the CDR3 is TGCAGCGTGCACCGGGACAGGGGGCAGGATGGCTACACCTTC. Protein product: CSVHRDRGQDGYTF.

This clonotype was counted a few times. The CDR3 does not close with the conserved phenylalanine or tryptophan, likely indicating a read error. It is unclear where the CDR3 begins or ends on the DNA, so no DNA is shown, and the CDR3 is as TCRdb lists it. The genes are TRBV27 and TRBJ2-7; TRBD2, the table's D call, was not compared with the DNA. CDR1 is MNHEY and CDR2 is SMNVEV in the germline V gene (reference sequence). The CDR3 has 13 residues if both end residues are counted. CDR3 loop: CASSLDGRARYHL.

The rearrangement uses TRBV7-2 and TRBJ2-1, with D maybe TRBD2 (5 bases). CDR1 and CDR2 (germline): SGHTA, FQGNSA. This CDR3 is 15 amino acids long. The V gene lost 7 bases and the J gene lost 6 bases, with 19 bases spanning the gap. The CDR3 coding sequence is TGTGCCAGCAAACCTCGGGGTCAGGCTAGCAATGAGCAGTTCTTC. It translates to CASKPRGQASNEQFF.

The chain uses TRBV3-1 and TRBJ2-7; no clear D. Looked up from germline, CDR1 is LGHDT and CDR2 is YNNKEL (reference sequence). V was cut by 7 bases and J by 0 bases, with 10 bases left in between. CDR3 length: 13 residues. The CDR3 sequence: CASTKASSYEQYF. The CDR3 coding sequence is TGTGCCAGCACCAAGGCCAGCTCCTACGAGCAGTACTTC.

V and J are TRBV12-2 and TRBJ2-7; the table calls TRBD2, which could not be checked here. TRBV12-2 is annotated as a pseudogene. This CDR3 region has 16 residues. CDR3 loop: CASRLALRGGSYEQYF. The CDR3 DNA follows: TGTGCAAGTCGCTTAGCCCTTAGGGGCGGGAGCTACGAGCAGTACTTC.

This clonotype was counted many times. The rearrangement links TRBV30 to TRBJ2-3; no clear D gene. Between the trimmed V and J ends, which lost 2 bases and 1 base, there was a span of 13 bases. Germline V lookup: CDR1 GTSNPN, CDR2 SVGIG (reference sequence). The CDR3 has 15 residues. This chain's CDR3 is CAWSNRRGGTDTQYF. CDR3 bases: TGTGCCTGGAGTAATCGACGAGGAGGCACAGATACGCAGTATTTT. Full variable domain (remainder filled in from reference TRBV30 and TRBJ2-3): SQTIHQWPATLVQPVGSPLSLECTVEGTSNPNLYWYRQAAGRGLQLLFYSVGIGQISSEVPQNLSASRPQDRQFILSSKKLLLSDSGFYLCAWSNRRGGTDTQYFGPGTRLTVL.

The rearrangement joins TRBV21-1 to TRBJ2-1; the tabulated D call, TRBD1, remains unverified against the DNA. TRBV21-1 is tagged as a pseudogene. The CDR3 has 16 amino acids. The CDR3 coding sequence is TGTGCCAGCAGCTCCCTGGGGGCGGGAGTCGACAATGAGCAGTTCTTC. Protein sequence: CASSSLGAGVDNEQFF.

The V and J genes are TRBV5-1 and TRBJ2-1, with 12 bases that match TRBD2. Trimming took 4 bases from V and 7 from J; bases not matched to a gene: 12. CDR1 and CDR2 from the germline V gene are SGHRS and YFSETQ. CDR3 length: 17 residues. CDR3 sequence reads: CASSPGLAGRLGNEQFF. The CDR3 DNA is TGCGCCAGCAGCCCCGGACTAGCGGGAAGGTTGGGAAATGAGCAGTTCTTC.

This clonotype was seen more than once but under ten times. CDR3 sequence: CSASFYYEQYF. The CDR3 coding sequence is TGCAGTGCTAGTTTCTACTACGAGCAGTACTTC. The chain couples TRBV20-1 to TRBJ2-7; no reliable D call. Germline assignment: CDR1 DFQATT and CDR2 SNEGSKA (reference sequence). The CDR3 is made up of 11 amino acids. The V and J ends lost 3 bases and 3 bases respectively, with 6 bases between them.

This clonotype was picked up many times. V gene TRBV7-9 combines with J gene TRBJ2-5; maybe TRBD2 (6 bases). The CDR3 covers 13 residues. V lost 10 bases and J lost 2, with 14 bases in between. Germline assignment: CDR1 SEHNR and CDR2 FQNEAQ (reference sequence). CDR3 coding DNA: TGTGCCACCTCTCGGGCGGGACAAGAGACCCAGTACTTC. The encoded protein is CATSRAGQETQYF.